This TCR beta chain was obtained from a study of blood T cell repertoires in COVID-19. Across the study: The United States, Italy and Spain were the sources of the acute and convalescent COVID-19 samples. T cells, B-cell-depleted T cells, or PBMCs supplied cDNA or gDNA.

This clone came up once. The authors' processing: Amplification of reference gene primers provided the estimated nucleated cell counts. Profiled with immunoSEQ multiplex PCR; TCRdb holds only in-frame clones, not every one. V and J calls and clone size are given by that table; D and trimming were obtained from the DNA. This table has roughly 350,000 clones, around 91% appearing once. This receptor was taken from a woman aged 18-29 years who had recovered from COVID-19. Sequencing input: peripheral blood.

CDR3 nucleotide sequence: TGTGCCTGGAGGACAGGGGGTGGGAGCAATCAGCCCCAGCATTTT. It translates to CAWRTGGGSNQPQHF. The chain is built from TRBV30 and TRBJ1-5; 9 bases align to TRBD1. The CDR3 length is 15 residues. V shed 3 bases, J shed 1 base, and the junction held 4 bases outside the gene matches. Germline lookup yields CDR1 GTSNPN and CDR2 SVGIG (reference sequence).